Below are 27 T cell receptor beta chains sequenced from a single sample in a study of T cells after yellow fever vaccination. TCRdb redid the calling of the 5' RACE reads with MiXCR, one entry per CDR3 protein. This table has around 400,000 distinct CDR3 sequences, 11% appearing once. The sequenced sample was PBMCs, obtained on the day of the first yellow fever vaccination. These receptors originate from a man younger than 35 who received the YFV17D yellow fever vaccine.

The chain joins TRBV7-9 to TRBJ1-5; 8 positions agree with TRBD1. J gave up 9 bases and V 5 bases, and 9 bases lay outside the gene matches. CDR1 and CDR2 from the germline V gene are SEHNR and FQNEAQ (reference sequence). The CDR3 runs 14 residues. CDR3 protein: CASSPLTGELPQHF. CDR3 bases: TGTGCCAGCAGCCCGCTGACAGGGGAGTTGCCCCAGCATTTT. Based on the CDR3 plus reference TRBV7-9 and TRBJ1-5, the full variable domain is DTGVSQNPRHKITKRGQNVTFRCDPISEHNRLYWYRQTLGQGPEFLTYFQNEAQLEKSRLLSDRFSAERPKGSFSTLEIQRTEQGDSAMYLCASSPLTGELPQHFGDGTRLSIL.

Concerning this clonotype: This may arise from a read error, as a much more abundant clone is one base away. J is TRBJ2-5 and V is TRBV4-1, with D possibly matching TRBD2 (5 bases). The V end was cut by 1 base, the J end by 2 bases, with 14 bases between. The V gene's germline CDR1 is MGHRA and CDR2 YSYEKL. This CDR3 has 16 residues. The DNA of the CDR3 is TGCGCCAGCAGCCAAGGAGAGGAAGAGGGACAAGAGACCCAGTACTTC. It translates to CASSQGEEEGQETQYF.

This clonotype was recorded a few times. This sequence joins TRBV5-1 and TRBJ2-2; 7 bases match TRBD1. CDR1 is SGHRS and CDR2 is YFSETQ in the germline V gene. The CDR3 sequence is 15 residues long. Trimming cost V 4 bases and J 4 bases; bases outside gene matches: 7. In DNA, the CDR3 is TGCGCCAGCAGCGGGAGACAGGGCGCCACCGGGGAGCTGTTTTTT. It yields the protein CASSGRQGATGELFF.

V usage is TRBV28 and J usage is TRBJ1-3, with 8 bases fitting TRBD1. With 2 bases clipped from V and 0 bases from J, the junction kept 3 bases outside the gene matches. The germline V gene encodes CDR1 MDHEN and CDR2 SYDVKM. CDR3 length: 16 amino acids. CDR3 sequence (DNA): TGTGCCAGCAGTTTACAGGGGGCTCTCTCTGGAAACACCATATATTTT. Translated: CASSLQGALSGNTIYF.

The table lists this clonotype with a few counts. The J gene is TRBJ2-3, the V gene TRBV7-9; D is uncertain. The CDR3 is 15 amino acids. V was shortened by 5 bases and J by 4 bases, with 16 bases between the two germline ends. Per germline, CDR1 SEHNR and CDR2 FQNEAQ (reference sequence). CDR3 in DNA: TGTGCCAGCAGCAACCTGGATAGTGGGCCAGATACGCAGTATTTT. It translates to CASSNLDSGPDTQYF.

This clonotype was seen more than once but under ten times. The chain carries TRBV23-1 and TRBJ2-1; D tentatively fits TRBD1 or TRBD2 (5 bases each). TRBV23-1 is marked as an open reading frame, function uncertain. This CDR3 is built from 16 residues. Trimming removed 9 bases from V and 7 bases from J, with 25 bases in between. The CDR3 nucleotides are TGCGCCAGGAAACTCATGGGATTTGGGGGAACGAATGAGCAGTTCTTC. This gives the protein CARKLMGFGGTNEQFF.

The chain links TRBV7-2 to TRBJ2-2, with 8 bases aligning to TRBD1. V lost 4 bases, J lost 5 bases, and 9 bases stayed unmatched. The CDR3 length is 16 residues. The germline CDR1 and CDR2 sequences are SGHTA and FQGNSA. CDR3 region: CASSYRQGPRTGELFF. The CDR3 nucleotides read TGTGCCAGCAGCTACCGACAGGGGCCTCGTACCGGGGAGCTGTTTTTT.

This clonotype was detected many times. V and J are TRBV6-4 and TRBJ2-1; the D gene could be TRBD1 or TRBD2 (5 bases each). This CDR3 spans 14 amino acids. Germline values: CDR1 MRHNA, CDR2 SNTAGT. The V end was cut by 5 bases, the J end by 5 bases, with 13 bases between. CDR3 bases: TGTGCCAGCAGTCTTACCGGGACCAACAATGAGCAGTTCTTC. Protein: CASSLTGTNNEQFF.

The chain uses TRBV5-1 and TRBJ2-3; 14 bases are a match to TRBD2. CDR1 SGHRS and CDR2 YFSETQ come from the germline V gene. V lost 3 bases, J lost 1 base, and 13 bases stayed unmatched. The CDR3 covers 20 residues. This CDR3 reads CASSSEPGLAGVLGTDTQYF. The CDR3 DNA is TGCGCCAGCAGCTCAGAGCCGGGACTAGCGGGGGTTCTTGGCACAGATACGCAGTATTTT.

This clonotype has a handful of counts. The V call is TRBV28, the J call TRBJ2-1, with D perhaps assigned TRBD1 or TRBD2 (5 bases each). Per germline, CDR1 MDHEN and CDR2 SYDVKM. CDR3 length equals 17 residues. Trimming pared 3 bases from V and 7 bases from J, leaving 22 bases between. CDR3 nucleotides: TGTGCCAGCAGTTTCGCCGGGACCCGAGTTCTTGGGAATGAGCAGTTCTTC. It translates to CASSFAGTRVLGNEQFF.

CDR3 nucleotides: TGTGCCAGCAGAACCGAAGAGACCCAGTACTTC. This codes for CASRTEETQYF. This chain connects TRBV6-2 or TRBV6-3 to TRBJ2-5; D is unclear. Trimming left V 6 bases short and J 3 bases short, with 5 bases between. The CDR3 spans 11 residues. Germline V gene lookup returns CDR1 MNHEY and CDR2 SVGEGT.

This clonotype showed up just a few times. The rearrangement uses TRBV9 and TRBJ2-1; 7 bases map to TRBD2. Germline trimming cut 4 bases from V and 0 bases from J; bases unmatched to any gene: 7. From germline, CDR1 is SGDLS and CDR2 YYNGEE. The CDR3 is made up of 16 amino acids. CDR3 sequence reads: CASSPRLAFSYNEQFF. CDR3 bases: TGTGCCAGCAGCCCTCGACTAGCTTTCTCCTACAATGAGCAGTTCTTC.

This clonotype was found many times. The V call is TRBV27, the J call TRBJ1-2; D not certain. V was shortened by 6 bases and J by 0 bases, with 17 bases between the two germline ends. The CDR3 contains 16 residues. CDR1 and CDR2 (germline): MNHEY, SMNVEV (reference sequence). The DNA for the CDR3 is TGTGCCAGCAGGGGATTGTGGGGAGAGCCTAACTATGGCTACACCTTC. This sequence encodes CASRGLWGEPNYGYTF.

This sequence joins TRBV28 and TRBJ2-3; tentatively, D is TRBD2 (5 bases). Germline assignment: CDR1 MDHEN and CDR2 SYDVKM. This CDR3 has 15 amino acids. Deletions cut 6 bases from V and 2 bases from J, with 15 bases between. The CDR3 loop is CASRLGVGDTDTQYF. CDR3 sequence (DNA): TGTGCCAGCAGACTTGGGGTCGGGGACACAGATACGCAGTATTTT.

This chain joins TRBV12-3 or TRBV12-4 and TRBJ1-3, with no clear D. There are 15 residues in the CDR3. Trimming took off 6 bases at V and 0 bases at J, with 12 bases between the two ends. The CDR3 region is CASSPDGPSGNTIYF. CDR3 nucleotide sequence: TGTGCCAGCAGCCCCGATGGCCCCTCTGGAAACACCATATATTTT.

This clonotype has a handful of counts. The chain has TRBV18 and TRBJ2-1; 14 positions agree with TRBD2. The CDR3 length is 17 residues. J lost 4 bases, V lost 0 bases, and 2 bases had no gene match. Looked up from germline, CDR1 is KGHSH and CDR2 is LQKENI. CDR3 nucleotides: TGTGCCAGCTCACCACCGGGACTAGCGGGGGTGTACAATGAGCAGTTCTTC. Translated: CASSPPGLAGVYNEQFF.

This clonotype was seen only a few times. The chain couples TRBV28 to TRBJ1-6; weak D call: TRBD1 (6 bases). Germline V CDR1 and CDR2: MDHEN, SYDVKM. Trimming shortened V by 7 bases and J by 7 bases, and 14 bases separated the two germline ends. The CDR3 extends over 14 amino acids. Here the CDR3 DNA reads TGTGCCAGCAACGCGGGACACGTAAATTCACCCCTCCACTTT. It specifies CASNAGHVNSPLHF.

This clonotype has more than one count but fewer than ten. The chain couples TRBV2 to TRBJ2-1; 9 bases map to TRBD2. Germline V CDR1 and CDR2: SNHLY, FYNNEI. V lost 4 bases to trimming and J lost 3 bases; unmatched junction nucleotides: 7. The CDR3 sequence is 16 residues long. CDR3 loop: CASSAERGADYNEQFF. The CDR3 DNA is TGTGCCAGCAGTGCGGAGCGGGGGGCCGACTACAATGAGCAGTTCTTC.

V and J are TRBV5-5 and TRBJ1-2; D uncertain. V dropped 5 bases and J dropped 4 bases, with 12 bases sitting between them. The CDR3 is 13 residues long. Germline V lookup: CDR1 SGHKS, CDR2 YYEKEE (reference sequence). The CDR3: CASSRVTGYGYTF. The DNA of the CDR3 is TGTGCCAGCAGTCGAGTTACGGGCTATGGCTACACCTTC.

This chain joins TRBV5-1 and TRBJ2-3; D ambiguous. The CDR3 consists of 11 residues. V was trimmed by 4 bases and J by 9 bases, leaving 9 bases between them. Germline V gives CDR1 SGHRS, CDR2 YFSETQ. CDR3 amino acids: CASSVEGTQYF. CDR3 in DNA: TGCGCCAGCAGCGTGGAAGGGACGCAGTATTTT.

CDR3 in amino acids: CASSSPPVETQYF. In DNA form, the CDR3 reads TGTGCCAGCAGTTCCCCGCCCGTAGAGACCCAGTACTTC. The V gene is TRBV28, the J gene TRBJ2-5; D not resolved. The germline CDR1 and CDR2 sequences are MDHEN and SYDVKM. V lost 4 bases and J 4 bases, leaving 10 bases between the germline ends. CDR3 length equals 13 residues.

This clonotype was picked up a small number of times. V usage is TRBV27 and J usage is TRBJ2-3; no clear D. V lost 4 bases to trimming and J lost 0 bases, with 8 bases between them. This CDR3 has 14 residues. Germline CDR1 reads MNHEY; CDR2 reads SMNVEV (reference sequence). The CDR3 is CASSWSPSTDTQYF. The CDR3 region has the DNA TGTGCCAGCAGTTGGTCCCCGAGCACAGATACGCAGTATTTT.

A few counts support this clonotype. The J gene is TRBJ1-2, the V gene TRBV3-1; D unresolved. With 0 bases removed from V and 5 bases from J, the gap between germline ends came to 13 bases. The CDR3 consists of 15 residues. Per the germline V gene, CDR1 is LGHDT and CDR2 is YNNKEL (reference sequence). CDR3 sequence: CASSQDAGGPYGYTF. The CDR3 nucleotides read TGTGCCAGCAGCCAAGACGCTGGTGGCCCGTATGGCTACACCTTC. Full variable domain (missing parts from reference TRBV3-1 and TRBJ1-2): DTAVSQTPKYLVTQMGNDKSIKCEQNLGHDTMYWYKQDSKKFLKIMFSYNNKELIINETVPNRFSPKSPDKAHLNLHINSLELGDSAVYFCASSQDAGGPYGYTFGSGTRLTVV.

This clonotype has a handful of counts. CDR3: CASSFIAGLGYNEQFF. The CDR3 DNA follows: TGTGCCAGCAGCTTTATCGCCGGTCTAGGTTACAATGAGCAGTTCTTC. This chain joins TRBV7-6 and TRBJ2-1; D remains unclear. The length of the CDR3 is 16 residues. Germline lookup yields CDR1 SGHVS and CDR2 FNYEAQ. The V and J ends lost 3 bases and 4 bases respectively, with 16 bases between them.

The gene calls are TRBV10-3 and TRBJ2-5; D is unresolved. The CDR3 contains 14 residues. V was cut by 5 bases and J by 4 bases, with 14 bases left in between. Per germline, CDR1 ENHRY and CDR2 SYGVKD. The CDR3 spells CAISPDGRRETQYF. In DNA, the CDR3 is TGTGCCATCAGTCCGGACGGACGACGAGAGACCCAGTACTTC.

The V call is TRBV29-1, the J call TRBJ2-2; no definite D call. The CDR3 is 12 residues long. Germline assignment: CDR1 SQVTM and CDR2 ANQGSEA. The CDR3 sequence is CTITENTGELFF. In DNA, the CDR3 is TGCACCATCACAGAGAACACCGGGGAGCTGTTTTTT.

V is TRBV6-6 and J is TRBJ2-7; no reliable D call. This CDR3 contains 10 residues. Trimming stripped 10 bases from V and 2 bases from J, with 6 bases between. Germline V gene lookup returns CDR1 MNHNY and CDR2 SVGAGI (reference sequence). The CDR3 region has the DNA TGTGCCACTTACCCCTACGAGCAGTACTTC. Translating it yields CATYPYEQYF.